The rows below give T cell receptor beta chains drawn from one sample of a study of long-term antiretroviral therapy in people with HIV. Only in-frame clones appear in the TCRdb table, and some are missing; sequencing was by immunoSEQ multiplex PCR. The sample shows roughly 30,000 clones, approximately 93% of them seen only once. The sample was unsorted PBMCs, taken 3.1 years after starting antiretroviral therapy. The receptor set was obtained from a young man with HIV. CDR3s include the opening cysteine and the closing phenylalanine or tryptophan.

CDR3 protein	V gene	J gene
CATSRDLSLGAAPTGELFF	TRBV15	TRBJ2-2
CASRWTLAEKLFF	TRBV6-5	TRBJ1-4
CASREKDRRTGELFF	TRBV10-3	TRBJ2-2
CSARDFNEQYF	TRBV20-1	TRBJ2-7
CASSLFTANEKLFF	TRBV5-6	TRBJ1-4
CASARLAGTTGELFF	TRBV19	TRBJ2-2
CASSLSGQGARRSGYTF	TRBV27	TRBJ1-2
CASSSGTGFSGSGNTIYF	TRBV5-1	TRBJ1-3
CASSRVAEYNEQFF	TRBV9	TRBJ2-1
CASSPGGALGYTF	TRBV7-8	TRBJ1-2
CASSPMADPGQGTYEQYF	TRBV5-4	TRBJ2-7
CASSSYPGQGEREQYF	TRBV19	TRBJ2-7
CASTQGRETQYF	TRBV19	TRBJ2-5
CASSKVDNEAFF	TRBV9	TRBJ1-1
CASTQGGANQPQHF	TRBV6-6	TRBJ1-5
CASSASPDRSEAFF	TRBV11-2	TRBJ1-1
CASSPSRDRVTEAFF	TRBV18	TRBJ1-1
CASTPSPFHGYTF	TRBV28	TRBJ1-2
CSVVGRGPLFF	TRBV29-1	TRBJ2-1
CSVSGTSADEQFF	TRBV29-1	TRBJ2-1
CASSEEVDRGPTDNEQFF	TRBV2	TRBJ2-1
CASSFISSLGAGELFF	TRBV11-2	TRBJ2-2
CASSNLAAGELFF	TRBV2	TRBJ2-2
CASSIGGPLNTEAFF	TRBV7-9	TRBJ1-1
CASSLGGLAPDTQYF	TRBV11-2	TRBJ2-3
CASSVAPGQETQYF	TRBV9	TRBJ2-5
CASSQDPESGEREQFF	TRBV4-3	TRBJ2-1
CASSQGGDTFYNEQFF	TRBV23-1	TRBJ2-1
CASSPQSNGDEQFF	TRBV4-1	TRBJ2-1
CASSPTGGRWGNTEAFF	TRBV7-9	TRBJ1-1
CASKKPNTGELFF	TRBV19	TRBJ2-2
CASSSGGKSYEQYF	TRBV13	TRBJ2-7
CASSLGTETKNYGYTF	TRBV7-9	TRBJ1-2
CASRLYRGSNSPLHF	TRBV27	TRBJ1-6
CASSEGTGGTEAFF	TRBV2	TRBJ1-1
CASRGPAGVTDEQFF	TRBV7-9	TRBJ2-1
CATSERAKNIQYF	TRBV2	TRBJ2-4
CASRRELGAETQYF	TRBV11-2	TRBJ2-5
CASSQDRVNQPQHF	TRBV4-3	TRBJ1-5
CASSAGQVNYEQYF	TRBV5-1	TRBJ2-7
CASTGSGRANNEQFF	TRBV19	TRBJ2-1
CASSATGTDFEKLFF	TRBV5-5	TRBJ1-4
CASSSLGGGELFF	TRBV5-4	TRBJ2-2
CASAPHGTSGRPYEQYF	TRBV19	TRBJ2-7
CATSRGLGSKADEQFF	TRBV15	TRBJ2-1
CASSPDRGRMSPDTQYF	TRBV4-3	TRBJ2-3
CSVINGGQTGDTQYF	TRBV29-1	TRBJ2-3
CASSLGALLSTDTQYF	TRBV5-1	TRBJ2-3
CSASNQYF	TRBV20-1	TRBJ2-5